The clone carrying this T cell receptor beta chain is a singleton in its sample. Its specificity is unknown. While the first cohort had hundreds of subjects, the donors belonged to the separate validation cohort of 120 subjects. Measured with immunoSEQ multiplex PCR; TCRdb has only the in-frame clones, and not every one. The data show 100,000 or so clones, with over 75% seen just once and around 6.3% held by the top ten. This sample was included in a study of cytomegalovirus exposure and HLA in healthy donors. Study results and limitations: A subsequent analysis found that TCR clusters from the first cohort also tended to co-occur in the approximately 120 validation repertoires, with 90% to 95% of cluster scores above 0. The CMV antigen specificity of a few CMV-associated chains was confirmed through in vitro analysis. Reportedly, diagnosis of cytomegalovirus status by the classifier showed high specificity and sensitivity.

The CDR3 sequence is 17 residues long. Looked up from germline, CDR1 is SGDLS and CDR2 is YYNGEE. V lost 7 bases to trimming and J lost 4 bases, with 21 bases between them. This clonotype was obtained from a man younger than 30 in good health and CMV-seropositive. Sequencing was done on a sample of PBMCs. This sequence joins TRBV9 and TRBJ1-6, with D perhaps matching TRBD1 (5 bases). The CDR3 reads CASQRTVTGGYNSPLHF. Written as DNA, the CDR3 is TGTGCCAGCCAGCGAACCGTTACTGGGGGGTATAATTCACCCCTCCACTTT.